Shown below are 10 T cell receptor beta chains from a single sample sequenced in a study of CD8+ T cells in alopecia areata. Treatment given: oral pan-JAK inhibitor, 5-10 mg twice daily. TCR sequencing used cDNA made by reverse transcription of extracted RNA. Generated by immunoSEQ multiplex PCR, the TCRdb table keeps only in-frame clones and is missing some. The sample lists more than 150,000 clones, roughly half occurring once. Sequenced material: CD8+ T cells sorted from blood, taken around week 53, from a patient treated with tofacitinib. These receptors were taken from a human donor with alopecia areata.

This clone was observed a single time. V is TRBV30 and J is TRBJ1-6, with 9 positions matching TRBD1. This CDR3 spans 14 amino acids. Germline V gene sequence: CDR1 GTSNPN, CDR2 SVGIG (reference sequence). The ends lost 1 base at V and 7 bases at J; junction bases unmatched: 2. The CDR3 region has the DNA TGTGCCTGGAGTGAAGACAGGGGGAATTCACCCCTCCACTTT. Its protein product is CAWSEDRGNSPLHF. Full variable domain (outside the CDR3, taken from reference TRBV30 and TRBJ1-6): SQTIHQWPATLVQPVGSPLSLECTVEGTSNPNLYWYRQAAGRGLQLLFYSVGIGQISSEVPQNLSASRPQDRQFILSSKKLLLSDSGFYLCAWSEDRGNSPLHFGNGTRLTVT.

The V and J genes are TRBV9 and TRBJ2-7, with TRBD2 matching over 7 bases. V dropped 3 bases and J dropped 0; count of bases not matched to a gene: 3. The CDR3 is 14 residues long. The V gene's germline CDR1 is SGDLS and CDR2 YYNGEE. CDR3 in DNA: TGTGCCAGCAGCGAGGGGACTAACTCCTACGAGCAGTACTTC. Its protein is CASSEGTNSYEQYF.

The chain couples TRBV5-1 to TRBJ2-3, with D perhaps matching TRBD1 or TRBD2 (5 bases each). The CDR3 spans 15 residues. Per the germline V gene, CDR1 is SGHRS and CDR2 is YFSETQ. The germline V and J ends were trimmed by 0 bases and 2 bases, with 10 bases remaining between them. For the CDR3, the DNA is TGCGCCAGCAGCTTGGTCCGGGGACCCACAGATACGCAGTATTTT. Translation: CASSLVRGPTDTQYF.

CDR3 region: CSVHLRALTEAFF. The CDR3, as DNA: TGCAGCGTCCATCTCAGGGCGCTCACTGAAGCTTTCTTT. The V call is TRBV29-1, the J call TRBJ1-1; D is possibly TRBD1 (5 bases). The length of the CDR3 is 13 residues. Trimming pared 6 bases from V and 4 bases from J, leaving 15 bases between. Per germline, CDR1 SQVTM and CDR2 ANQGSEA.

This clone was picked up a small number of times. The V and J genes are TRBV13 and TRBJ2-1, with 9 bases matching TRBD1. Germline CDR1 is PRHDT and CDR2 is FYEKMQ (reference sequence). The CDR3 sequence is 15 residues long. Losses at the gene ends were 6 bases for V and 8 bases for J; bases not matched to a gene: 11. The chain's CDR3 is CASSPGTGPVYEQFF. The CDR3, as DNA: TGTGCCAGCAGTCCCGGGACAGGGCCGGTTTATGAGCAGTTCTTC.

The V and J genes are TRBV5-1 and TRBJ1-1; weak D call: TRBD1 (6 bases). The V end was cut by 0 bases, the J end by 8 bases, with 11 bases between. This CDR3 has 13 amino acids. Germline assignment: CDR1 SGHRS and CDR2 YFSETQ. The CDR3 region is CASSLDRVGEAFF. CDR3 in DNA: TGCGCCAGCAGCTTGGACAGGGTCGGAGAAGCTTTCTTT.

This chain connects TRBV6-5 to TRBJ1-1; D not certain. Germline CDR1 and CDR2: MNHEY and SVGAGI. There are 11 residues in the CDR3. Trimming pared 7 bases from V and 7 bases from J, leaving 10 bases between. This CDR3 reads CASTFDGEAFF. The DNA of the CDR3 is TGTGCCAGCACCTTCGACGGTGAAGCTTTCTTT.

This clone appeared a few times. The chain joins TRBV14 to TRBJ2-7; possible D gene TRBD2, 6 bases. Trimming pared 4 bases from V and 2 bases from J, leaving 12 bases between. Germline CDR1 reads SGHDN; CDR2 reads FVKESK. The CDR3 length is 14 residues. DNA of the CDR3: TGTGCCAGCAGCCCGGGACTTCAACCCTACGAGCAGTACTTC. Residues: CASSPGLQPYEQYF.

J is TRBJ2-2 and V is TRBV4-1; D not resolved. The CDR3 has 12 residues. V lost 2 bases and J 2 bases, leaving 0 bases between the germline ends. Per germline, CDR1 MGHRA and CDR2 YSYEKL. The CDR3 region is CASSQNTGELFF. The DNA for the CDR3 is TGCGCCAGCAGCCAAAACACCGGGGAGCTGTTTTTT.

This clone was detected once. This rearrangement joins TRBV30 to TRBJ1-2; D call uncertain. CDR3 length equals 12 residues. Looked up from germline, CDR1 is GTSNPN and CDR2 is SVGIG (reference sequence). V was trimmed by 0 bases and J by 7 bases, leaving 9 bases between them. The CDR3 protein is CAWSVEGIGYTF. The CDR3 DNA reads TGTGCCTGGAGTGTAGAAGGAATTGGCTACACCTTC.